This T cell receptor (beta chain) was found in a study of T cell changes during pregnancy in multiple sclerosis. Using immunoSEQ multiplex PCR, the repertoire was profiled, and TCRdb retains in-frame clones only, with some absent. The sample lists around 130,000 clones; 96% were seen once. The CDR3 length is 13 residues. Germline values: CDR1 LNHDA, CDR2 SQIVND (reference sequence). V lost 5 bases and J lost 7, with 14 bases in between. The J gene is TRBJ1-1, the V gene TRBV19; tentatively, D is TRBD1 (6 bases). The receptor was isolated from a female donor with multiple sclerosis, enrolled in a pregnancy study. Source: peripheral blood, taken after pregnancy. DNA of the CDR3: TGTGCCAGTAGTCCAGGGGCTGGTGGTGAAGCTTTCTTT. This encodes CASSPGAGGEAFF.